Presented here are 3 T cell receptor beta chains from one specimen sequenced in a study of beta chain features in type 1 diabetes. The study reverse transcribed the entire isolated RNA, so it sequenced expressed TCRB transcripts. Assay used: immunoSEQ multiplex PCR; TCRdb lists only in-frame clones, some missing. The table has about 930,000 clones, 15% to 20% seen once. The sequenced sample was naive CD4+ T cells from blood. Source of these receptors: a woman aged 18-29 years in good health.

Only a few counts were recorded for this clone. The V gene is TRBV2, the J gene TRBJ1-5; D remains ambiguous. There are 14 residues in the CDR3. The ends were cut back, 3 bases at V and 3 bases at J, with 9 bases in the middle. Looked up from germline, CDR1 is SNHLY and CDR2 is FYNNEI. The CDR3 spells CASSDEAANQPQHF. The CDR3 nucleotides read TGTGCCAGCAGTGATGAGGCAGCCAATCAGCCCCAGCATTTT. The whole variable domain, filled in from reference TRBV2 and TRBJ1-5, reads EPEVTQTPSHQVTQMGQEVILRCVPISNHLYFYWYRQILGQKVEFLVSFYNNEISEKSEIFDDQFSVERPDGSNFTLKIRSTKLEDSAMYFCASSDEAANQPQHFGDGTRLSIL.

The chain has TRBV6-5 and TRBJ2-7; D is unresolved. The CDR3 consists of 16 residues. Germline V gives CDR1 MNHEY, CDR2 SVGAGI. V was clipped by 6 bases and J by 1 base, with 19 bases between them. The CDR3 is CASRYGYLWGSYEQYF. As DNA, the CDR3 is TGTGCCAGCAGATACGGGTACCTCTGGGGATCCTACGAGCAGTACTTC.

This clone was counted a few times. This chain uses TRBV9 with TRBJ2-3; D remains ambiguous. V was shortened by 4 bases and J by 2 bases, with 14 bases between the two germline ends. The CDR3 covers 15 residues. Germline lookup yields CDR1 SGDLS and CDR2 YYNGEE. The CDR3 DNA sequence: TGTGCCAGCAGCACCCCGGCTACACTCACAGATACGCAGTATTTT. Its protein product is CASSTPATLTDTQYF.